Presented here are 28 T cell receptor beta chains from one specimen sequenced in a study of blood T cells in healthy people across ages. For the second PCR, which ran for roughly 6 to 12 cycles, a sample-barcoded 5' primer and a J-beta primer mix were used. TCRdb re-called the 5' RACE reads with MiXCR, one entry per CDR3 protein. The sample lists around 940,000 distinct CDR3 sequences, roughly half occurring once. The sequencing input was blood. The receptors originated from a woman aged 55-70 years in good health.

The sample holds many counts of this clonotype. This sequence may be a read error, since a much larger clone differs from it by one base. The chain is built from TRBV4-3 and TRBJ2-5; 11 nucleotides align to TRBD1. Germline CDR1 LGHNA, CDR2 YSLEER. The CDR3 length is 16 residues. J lost 11 bases, V lost 1 base, and 12 bases had no gene match. The CDR3 DNA sequence: TGCGCCAGCAGCCAAGGACCGGGACAGGGGGAAGATGAGCAGTACTTC. Residues: CASSQGPGQGEDEQYF.

This rearrangement joins TRBV7-2 to TRBJ2-6; D is uncertain. Germline V lookup: CDR1 SGHTA, CDR2 FQGNSA. This CDR3 contains 16 residues. The germline V and J ends were trimmed by 2 bases and 3 bases, with 11 bases remaining between them. The CDR3 protein is CASSLRPEFGANVLTF. CDR3 DNA: TGTGCCAGCAGCTTACGGCCGGAGTTTGGGGCCAACGTCCTGACTTTC.

This clonotype was seen once. The chain is built from TRBV20-1 and TRBJ2-3; 9 bases line up with TRBD2. The germline CDR1 and CDR2 sequences are DFQATT and SNEGSKA (reference sequence). V lost 2 bases to trimming and J lost 2 bases; unmatched junction nucleotides: 2. This CDR3 comprises 14 residues. The CDR3 DNA reads TGCAGTGCTAGACTAGCGGGAAACACAGATACGCAGTATTTT. It yields the protein CSARLAGNTDTQYF.

The CDR3 coding sequence is TGCAGCGTTGAAGATTGGGGAGCTAGCGGGACCTACAATGAGCAGTTCTTC. Protein: CSVEDWGASGTYNEQFF. The chain carries TRBV29-1 and TRBJ2-1; 9 bases map to TRBD2. This CDR3 region has 17 residues. The germline V gene encodes CDR1 SQVTM and CDR2 ANQGSEA. J gave up 2 bases and V 0 bases, and 8 bases lay outside the gene matches.

The V and J genes are TRBV20-1 and TRBJ2-7; TRBD1 or TRBD2 may be the D gene (5 bases each). Germline CDR1 is DFQATT and CDR2 is SNEGSKA (reference sequence). Trimming left V 5 bases short and J 6 bases short, with 23 bases between. This CDR3 is built from 15 residues. The chain's CDR3 is CSASDRGPGAGEQYF. CDR3 coding DNA: TGCAGTGCTTCAGACCGAGGACCCGGGGCGGGCGAGCAGTACTTC.

This clonotype was picked up a small number of times. The chain has TRBV7-2 and TRBJ2-4, with TRBD1 identical over 10 bases. The germline V gene encodes CDR1 SGHTA and CDR2 FQGNSA. The CDR3 runs to 15 residues. The V and J ends lost 5 bases and 8 bases, in that order; junction bases with no gene match: 9. CDR3: CASSVTGTGADIQYF. The CDR3 nucleotides are TGTGCCAGCAGCGTTACCGGGACAGGGGCGGACATTCAGTACTTC.

The J gene is TRBJ2-1, the V gene TRBV20-1, with 12 nucleotides matching TRBD2. This CDR3 has 15 amino acids. J was trimmed by 6 bases and V by 0 bases; bases with no gene match: 3. Germline CDR1 DFQATT, CDR2 SNEGSKA (reference sequence). The CDR3 sequence: CSAREGLAGSNEQFF. Here the CDR3 DNA reads TGCAGTGCTAGAGAAGGACTAGCGGGGTCCAATGAGCAGTTCTTC.

For this clonotype: Being one base from a much bigger clone, this may be a read error. The chain uses TRBV28 and TRBJ2-7; D ambiguous. The J call could be wrong; TRBJ2-1 is a better fit for the DNA end. Germline lookup yields CDR1 MDHEN and CDR2 SYDVKM. The CDR3 is 13 amino acids. CDR3 in DNA: TGTGCCAGCCCGGAAAAGCCGTGGTACGAGCAGTTCTTC. Translating it yields CASPEKPWYEQFF.

This clonotype was observed a handful of times. This chain connects TRBV5-1 to TRBJ2-3; D ambiguous. Germline V gene lookup returns CDR1 SGHRS and CDR2 YFSETQ. This CDR3 is 15 amino acids long. The germline V and J ends were trimmed by 0 bases and 4 bases, with 12 bases remaining between them. The CDR3 sequence: CASSLEVGNPDTQYF. Here the CDR3 DNA reads TGCGCCAGCAGCTTGGAGGTCGGAAACCCAGATACGCAGTATTTT.

This chain links TRBV7-9 with TRBJ2-7, with D perhaps matching TRBD2 (5 bases). This CDR3 comprises 15 residues. Germline V gene data show CDR1 as SEHNR and CDR2 as FQNEAQ (reference sequence). Trimming stripped 5 bases from V and 7 bases from J, with 21 bases between. DNA for the CDR3: TGTGCCAGCAGCGGCTTGCGGACTCCTTACAATGAGCAGTACTTC. Translated, it gives CASSGLRTPYNEQYF.

The V and J genes are TRBV2 and TRBJ2-3; 11 nucleotides align to TRBD2. Per germline, CDR1 SNHLY and CDR2 FYNNEI. With 6 bases clipped from V and 2 bases from J, the junction kept 7 bases outside the gene matches. This CDR3 is 16 amino acids long. CDR3 coding DNA: TGTGCCAGCAGCGCGGGACTAGCGGTCCTCACAGATACGCAGTATTTT. Residues: CASSAGLAVLTDTQYF.

V usage is TRBV10-3 and J usage is TRBJ2-3; TRBD2 aligns across 11 bases. J lost 5 bases, V lost 6 bases, and 4 bases had no gene match. The CDR3 is made up of 14 amino acids. Germline loops: CDR1 ENHRY, CDR2 SYGVKD. The CDR3 coding sequence is TGTGCCATCAGGGAGACTAGCGGGGAAGATACGCAGTATTTT. This codes for CAIRETSGEDTQYF.

This clonotype was counted once. The chain combines TRBV15 with TRBJ2-2; D is undetermined. The CDR3 has 18 amino acids. Looked up from germline, CDR1 is LNHNV and CDR2 is YYDKDF (reference sequence). Trimming pared 1 base from V and 5 bases from J, leaving 20 bases between. The CDR3 DNA sequence: TGTGCCACCAGCAGAGTTTCGCTTGTGTCCGTTAGGACCGGGGAGCTGTTTTTT. This codes for CATSRVSLVSVRTGELFF.

The rearrangement uses TRBV28 and TRBJ2-4; possible D gene TRBD1, 5 bases. The assigned J gene may be wrong: the sequence end matches TRBJ2-7 better. The germline CDR1 and CDR2 sequences are MDHEN and SYDVKM. The CDR3 runs to 12 residues. CDR3 loop: CASSTRTSEQYF. The CDR3 nucleotides are TGTGCCAGCAGTACTCGGACATCCGAGCAGTACTTC.

The chain links TRBV11-2 to TRBJ2-3; D is unclear. Looked up from germline, CDR1 is SGHAT and CDR2 is FQNNGV. With 6 bases removed from V and 4 bases from J, the gap between germline ends came to 14 bases. This CDR3 contains 14 residues. Here the CDR3 DNA reads TGTGCCAGCAGAGCGCGGACGGCCTCAGATACGCAGTATTTT. This encodes CASRARTASDTQYF. Based on the CDR3 plus reference TRBV11-2 and TRBJ2-3, the full variable domain is EAGVAQSPRYKIIEKRQSVAFWCNPISGHATLYWYQQILGQGPKLLIQFQNNGVVDDSQLPKDRFSAERLKGVDSTLKIQPAKLEDSAVYLCASRARTASDTQYFGPGTRLTVL.

The V gene is TRBV12-3 or TRBV12-4, the J gene TRBJ1-2; TRBD1 agrees at 8 bases. V gave up 6 bases and J gave up 4 bases; unmatched junction bases: 7. The CDR3 is 14 residues long. CDR3 in DNA: TGTGCCAGCAGATACAGGGGGAGGGGCTATGGCTACACCTTC. Residues: CASRYRGRGYGYTF.

This clonotype has a handful of counts. A read error is possible here, since a much larger clone lies one base away. This sequence joins TRBV7-2 and TRBJ2-5; the match to TRBD2 covers 7 bases. The CDR3 contains 15 residues. The J segment lost 11 bases and the V segment lost 5 bases, leaving 17 bases of the junction unmatched. Germline-derived CDR1 and CDR2 are SGHTA and FQGNSA. This CDR3 is CASSRTSSPYNEQYF. In DNA, the CDR3 is TGTGCCAGCAGCCGGACTAGTAGCCCATACAATGAGCAGTACTTC. Drawing the rest from reference TRBV7-2 and TRBJ2-5, the complete variable domain is GAGVSQSPSNKVTEKGKDVELRCDPISGHTALYWYRQSLGQGLEFLIYFQGNSAPDKSGLPSDRFSAERTGGSVSTLTIQRTQQEDSAVYLCASSRTSSPYNEQYFGPGTRLLVL.

This chain joins TRBV5-4 and TRBJ1-6; D possibly corresponds to TRBD1 (6 bases). The CDR3 runs 15 residues. Trimming left V 5 bases short and J 10 bases short, with 19 bases between. Germline values: CDR1 SGHNT, CDR2 YYREEE (reference sequence). The CDR3 here is CASSGRGPVESPLHF. CDR3 in DNA: TGTGCCAGCAGTGGACGGGGGCCAGTTGAGTCACCCCTCCACTTT.

In its sample, this clonotype was seen many times. J is TRBJ2-3 and V is TRBV20-1; tentatively, D is TRBD1 or TRBD2 (6 bases each). Germline V CDR1 and CDR2: DFQATT, SNEGSKA (reference sequence). Trimming left V 6 bases short and J 0 bases short, with 16 bases between. The CDR3 loop spans 15 amino acids. CDR3 loop: CSARGGTFSTDTQYF. CDR3 DNA: TGCAGTGCCCGGGGCGGGACATTTAGCACAGATACGCAGTATTTT.

This chain uses TRBV28 with TRBJ1-1; tentative D call: TRBD1 (6 bases). CDR3 size: 15 residues. The germline gives CDR1 MDHEN, CDR2 SYDVKM. V was trimmed by 2 bases and J by 5 bases, leaving 15 bases between them. The CDR3 spells CASSLVQAGDTEAFF. The CDR3 DNA reads TGTGCCAGCAGTTTAGTTCAAGCAGGGGATACTGAAGCTTTCTTT.

This chain connects TRBV9 to TRBJ2-2; tentative D call: TRBD2 (5 bases). CDR1 is SGDLS, CDR2 YYNGEE, per germline. CDR3 length: 15 amino acids. Deletions cut 4 bases from V and 6 bases from J, with 16 bases between. As DNA, the CDR3 is TGTGCCAGCAGCCCCCGGGCTAGCACGGCCGGGGAGCTGTTTTTT. This gives the protein CASSPRASTAGELFF.

V gene TRBV7-2 combines with J gene TRBJ2-1; 9 nucleotides align to TRBD2. Per germline, CDR1 SGHTA and CDR2 FQGNSA. The CDR3 is made up of 15 amino acids. V was clipped by 3 bases and J by 8 bases; unmatched bases: 8. The CDR3 sequence is CASSFAAGGYHEQFF. Here the CDR3 DNA reads TGTGCCAGCAGCTTTGCAGCGGGAGGTTACCATGAGCAGTTCTTC.

This clonotype was counted between two and nine times. This rearrangement joins TRBV7-2 to TRBJ2-3, with D possibly being TRBD1 (5 bases). Trimming took off 3 bases at V and 2 bases at J, with 12 bases between the two ends. CDR1 and CDR2 from the germline V gene are SGHTA and FQGNSA. This CDR3 spans 15 amino acids. The CDR3 DNA reads TGTGCCAGCAGCTTGGGTGGACACCCCACAGATACGCAGTATTTT. This sequence encodes CASSLGGHPTDTQYF. The full variable domain, rest sourced from reference TRBV7-2 and TRBJ2-3, is GAGVSQSPSNKVTEKGKDVELRCDPISGHTALYWYRQSLGQGLEFLIYFQGNSAPDKSGLPSDRFSAERTGGSVSTLTIQRTQQEDSAVYLCASSLGGHPTDTQYFGPGTRLTVL.

The chain combines TRBV2 with TRBJ2-3; 11 bases match TRBD2. With 8 bases clipped from V and 0 bases from J, the junction kept 4 bases outside the gene matches. The CDR3 consists of 15 residues. Germline CDR1 and CDR2: SNHLY and FYNNEI. The CDR3 protein is CASLIAGGSTDTQYF. The CDR3 region has the DNA TGTGCCAGCCTCATAGCGGGAGGGAGCACAGATACGCAGTATTTT.

The gene calls are TRBV27 and TRBJ2-1, with TRBD2 matching over 9 bases. In germline, CDR1 is MNHEY, CDR2 SMNVEV (reference sequence). The V gene end was trimmed by 5 bases and the J gene end by 7 bases; junction bases not matched to a gene: 12. The CDR3 extends over 16 amino acids. Here the CDR3 DNA reads TGTGCCAGCAGTCCCCTGGCAGCGGGAGGAGCGAATGAGCAGTTCTTC. Residues: CASSPLAAGGANEQFF.

The chain recombines TRBV20-1 with TRBJ2-5; either TRBD1 or TRBD2 may fit D (5 bases each). The V and J ends lost 3 bases and 11 bases respectively, with 31 bases between them. CDR1 DFQATT and CDR2 SNEGSKA come from the germline V gene (reference sequence). The CDR3 sequence is 17 residues long. This CDR3 is CSASPPGTVKKGHEQYF. DNA for the CDR3: TGCAGTGCTAGCCCCCCCGGGACGGTAAAAAAGGGCCATGAGCAGTACTTC.

This chain joins TRBV28 and TRBJ2-1; no firm D call. The CDR3 is 13 amino acids. Trimming removed 1 base from V and 8 bases from J, with 9 bases in between. Germline CDR1 reads MDHEN; CDR2 reads SYDVKM. DNA of the CDR3: TGTGCCAGCAGTTTATTTACCCGCGATGAGCAGTTCTTC. It encodes CASSLFTRDEQFF.

This clonotype was recorded a few times. The V and J genes are TRBV25-1 and TRBJ1-1, with TRBD1 identical over 7 bases. Germline assignment: CDR1 MGHDK and CDR2 SYGVNS. V trimming: 6 bases; J trimming: 1 base; junction bases outside the gene matches: 2. This CDR3 is built from 13 residues. CDR3 sequence: CASRTGSNTEAFF. The CDR3, as DNA: TGTGCCAGCAGGACAGGGTCGAACACTGAAGCTTTCTTT.